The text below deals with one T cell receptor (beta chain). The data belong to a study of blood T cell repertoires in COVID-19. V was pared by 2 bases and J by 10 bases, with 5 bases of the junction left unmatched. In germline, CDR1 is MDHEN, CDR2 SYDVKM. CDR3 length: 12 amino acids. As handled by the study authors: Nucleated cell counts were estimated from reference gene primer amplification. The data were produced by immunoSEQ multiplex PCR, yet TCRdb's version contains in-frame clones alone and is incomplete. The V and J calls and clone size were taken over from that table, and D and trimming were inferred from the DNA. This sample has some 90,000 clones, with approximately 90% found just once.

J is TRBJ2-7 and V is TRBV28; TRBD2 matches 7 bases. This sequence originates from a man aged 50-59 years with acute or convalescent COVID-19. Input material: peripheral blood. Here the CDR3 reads CASSLSRGVQYF. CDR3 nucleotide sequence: TGTGCCAGCAGTTTAAGCCGGGGGGTTCAGTACTTC.